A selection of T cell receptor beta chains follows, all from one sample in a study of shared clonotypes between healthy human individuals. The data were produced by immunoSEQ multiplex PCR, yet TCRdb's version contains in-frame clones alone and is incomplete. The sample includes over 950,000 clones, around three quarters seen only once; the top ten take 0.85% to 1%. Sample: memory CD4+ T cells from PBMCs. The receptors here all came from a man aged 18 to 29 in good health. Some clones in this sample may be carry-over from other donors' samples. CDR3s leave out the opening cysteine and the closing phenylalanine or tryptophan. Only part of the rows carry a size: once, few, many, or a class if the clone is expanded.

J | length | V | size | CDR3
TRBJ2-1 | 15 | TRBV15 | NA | ATSRPLLAGLYNEQF
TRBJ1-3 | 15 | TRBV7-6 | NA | ASSLATTGAAGNTIY
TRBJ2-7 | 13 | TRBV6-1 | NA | ASSGRINKGYEQY
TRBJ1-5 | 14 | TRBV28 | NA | ASSFNRQGRNQPQH
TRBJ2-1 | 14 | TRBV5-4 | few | ASSLDRGFSYNEQF
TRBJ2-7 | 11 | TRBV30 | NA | AWSLSVYYEQY
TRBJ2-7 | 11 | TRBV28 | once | ASRISLYYEQY
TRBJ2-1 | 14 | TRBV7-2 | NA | ASSFRGGSAYNEQF
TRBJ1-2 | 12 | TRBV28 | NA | ASSPGQSPYGYT
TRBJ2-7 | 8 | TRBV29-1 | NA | SVGSYEQY
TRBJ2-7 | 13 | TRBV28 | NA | ASSTPRLPSYEQY
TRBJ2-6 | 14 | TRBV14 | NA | ASSQAVNSGANVLT
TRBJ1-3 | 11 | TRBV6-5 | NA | ASSYVKGNTIY
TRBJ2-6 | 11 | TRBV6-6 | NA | ASSYLGANVLT
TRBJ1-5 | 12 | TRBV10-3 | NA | AISSAGSNQPQH
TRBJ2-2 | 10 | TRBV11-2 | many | ASSLDTGELF
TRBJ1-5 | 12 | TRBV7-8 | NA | ASSRLGVGQPQH
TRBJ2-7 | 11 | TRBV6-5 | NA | ASRTSGSYEQY
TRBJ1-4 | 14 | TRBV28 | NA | ASSRPGEGTLGKLF
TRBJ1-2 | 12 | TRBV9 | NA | ASSAGRDFYGYT
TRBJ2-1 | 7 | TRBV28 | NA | AVGHEQF
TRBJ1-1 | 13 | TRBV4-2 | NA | ASSQGPRVFSGAF
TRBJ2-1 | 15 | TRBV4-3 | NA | ASSQDLAGSWANEQF
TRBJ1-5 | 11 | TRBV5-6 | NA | ASSSITGGPQH
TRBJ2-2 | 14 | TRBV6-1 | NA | ASSEQGGTNTGELF
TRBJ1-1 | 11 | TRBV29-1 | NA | SVDRGGGTEAF
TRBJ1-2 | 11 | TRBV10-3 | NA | AISDDRGRGYT
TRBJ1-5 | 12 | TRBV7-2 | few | ASSLFGVNQPQH
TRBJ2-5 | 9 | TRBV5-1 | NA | ASTGGQTQY
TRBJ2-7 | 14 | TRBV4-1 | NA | ASSRGLAGVAYEQY
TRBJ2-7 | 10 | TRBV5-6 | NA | ASSRRGSEQY
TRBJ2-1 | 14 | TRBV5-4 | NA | ASSLKTSGSYNEQF
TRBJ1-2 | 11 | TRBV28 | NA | ASSLLQGSRYT
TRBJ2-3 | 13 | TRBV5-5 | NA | ASSFQGDGTDTQY
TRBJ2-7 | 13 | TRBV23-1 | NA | ASRSLNSNRNEQY
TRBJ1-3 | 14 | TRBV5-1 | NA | ASSSGGLTSGNTIY
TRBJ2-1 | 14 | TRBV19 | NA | ASSIKAGGRYNEQF
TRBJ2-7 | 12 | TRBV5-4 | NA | ASSFRAGEVEQY
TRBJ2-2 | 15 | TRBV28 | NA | ASSWGLFPQQGGELF
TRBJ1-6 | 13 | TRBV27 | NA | ASSLFGTDNSPLH
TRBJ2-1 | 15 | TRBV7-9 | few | ASSSPGLAGGKSEQF
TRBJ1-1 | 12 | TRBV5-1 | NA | ASSLDRGPFKAF
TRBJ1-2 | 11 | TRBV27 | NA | ASSLGGLDGYT
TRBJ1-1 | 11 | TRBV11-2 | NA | ASSSGPFTEAF
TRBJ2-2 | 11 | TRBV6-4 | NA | ASSDYRGGELF
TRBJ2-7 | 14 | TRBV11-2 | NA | ASSRIPGQGPYEQY
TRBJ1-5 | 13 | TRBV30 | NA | AWSLRRGATQPQH
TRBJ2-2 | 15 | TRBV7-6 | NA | ASSPPSTGRYTGELF
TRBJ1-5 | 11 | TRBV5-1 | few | ASSLDGNQPQH
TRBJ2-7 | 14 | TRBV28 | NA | ASSSHGTGGLYEQY
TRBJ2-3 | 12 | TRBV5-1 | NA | ASSLGLAADTQY